This T cell receptor (beta chain) was sequenced for a study of cytomegalovirus exposure and HLA in healthy donors. Study details: Among the approximately 400 donors who were genotyped, approximately 83% fell in the genetic ancestry cluster that is associated with self-reported Caucasian donors. Whole-study results and caveats: V- and J-gene trimming in TCR beta was tied to a missense DCLRE1C variant by an analysis performed later. DRB1 showed the most TCR associations and HLA-C the fewest in a later analysis, as rates varied by HLA locus.

Primers for the PCR totalled 60 Vbeta and 13 Jbeta. Sequencing used immunoSEQ multiplex PCR; TCRdb keeps in-frame clones, though not all of them. The profile shows a few hundred thousand clones, approximately 82% of them singletons. This CDR3 has 14 residues. Germline CDR1 is ENHRY and CDR2 is SYGVKD. Trimming left V 6 bases short and J 0 bases short, with 8 bases between. About this clone itself: Its specificity is not known.

The chain carries TRBV10-3 and TRBJ1-4; TRBD1 is a possible D gene (6 bases). Sequenced: PBMCs. The sequence derives from a woman aged 45-65 years in good health and CMV-seropositive. The CDR3 protein is CAIRGQTTNEKLFF. In nucleotides, the CDR3 is TGTGCCATCAGGGGACAAACAACTAATGAAAAACTGTTTTTT.